What follows describes a single T cell receptor beta chain. The antigen is not known. The data originate from a study of Ad26.COV2.S vaccination and SARS-CoV-2 variants. Background on the study: The donor was enrolled in the Ad26.COV2.S arm of the COV1001 trial. Intramuscular Ad26.COV2.S doses were given once or twice, 56 days apart. Whole-study findings and limits: Placebo recipients had lower spike-specific TCR breadth than vaccine recipients.

Looked up from germline, CDR1 is SGHRS and CDR2 is YFSETQ. V lost 0 bases and J 2 bases, leaving 21 bases between the germline ends. The CDR3 sequence is 19 residues long. Treatment indicated: around 19 received Ad26.COV2.S at low or high dose, single or two shots; 5 received placebo; per-sample allocation not given. Samples analyzed were those drawn on day 63 after the first vaccine or placebo injection. It was Wuhan-strain SARS-CoV-2 spike that the Ad26 vaccine vector expressed. The method was immunoSEQ multiplex PCR; TCRdb's version includes in-frame clones alone and lacks a portion of them. This table has over 250,000 clones, more than 75% appearing once.

This receptor was identified in a person aged 18-65 years who received the Ad26.COV2.S COVID-19 vaccine or a placebo. V and J are TRBV5-1 and TRBJ2-1, with D perhaps matching TRBD2 (6 bases). The sequenced sample was peripheral blood, obtained in a trial of Ad26.COV2.S vaccine versus placebo. CDR3 DNA: TGCGCCAGCAGCTTGGTAGCCCTTGGCGGGACGAACCCCTACAATGAGCAGTTCTTC. Amino acid sequence: CASSLVALGGTNPYNEQFF.